This T cell receptor (beta chain) was sequenced for a study of blood T cells in healthy people across ages. A few counts support this clonotype. As yet, its antigen is unknown. CDR1 is SGHTA and CDR2 is FQGNSA in the germline V gene. Trimming cost V 1 base and J 9 bases, with 7 bases left between them. This CDR3 contains 12 residues. The study, taken as a whole, reports: Diversity figures derived from one million T cells were judged to underestimate the true value. Per million T cells, TCR beta diversity dropped about linearly as age rose.

No fewer than 6 micrograms of total RNA were isolated from every sample. Then a second PCR, running about 6 to 12 cycles, was carried out with a sample-barcoded 5' primer and a J-beta primer mix. MiXCR, run by TCRdb on the 5' RACE reads, gives a single entry per CDR3 protein. This sample yields 1.4 million or so distinct CDR3 sequences, of which approximately 39% are seen a single time; about 4.1% belongs to the top ten. The chain employs TRBV7-2 and TRBJ2-1; D ambiguous. Input material: blood. This receptor was identified in a woman under 30 in good health. CDR3 loop: CASSLETREQFF. CDR3 nucleotides: TGTGCCAGCAGCTTAGAAACGCGTGAGCAGTTCTTC. Based on the CDR3 plus reference TRBV7-2 and TRBJ2-1, the full variable domain is GAGVSQSPSNKVTEKGKDVELRCDPISGHTALYWYRQSLGQGLEFLIYFQGNSAPDKSGLPSDRFSAERTGGSVSTLTIQRTQQEDSAVYLCASSLETREQFFGPGTRLTVL.